The following is a T cell receptor (beta chain) sequence with its context. All of the donors resided in Nashville, Tennessee, and each was a Caucasian adult. The sample originates from a study of shared clonotypes between healthy human individuals. Study-wide background: Donors had three CD4 naive, three CD4 memory, two CD8 naive and one CD8 memory plate apiece.

Looked up from germline, CDR1 is MNHEY and CDR2 is SMNVEV (reference sequence). Trimming removed 2 bases from V and 1 base from J, with 6 bases in between. The CDR3 totals 15 residues. Assay: immunoSEQ multiplex PCR; the TCRdb copy retains only in-frame clones and omits some. Of millions of clones listed, more than 90% were seen once; the top ten hold roughly 0.15%. The sequencing input was naive CD4+ T cells sorted from blood. As for subset: CD45RA+ positively selected. This clonotype was sampled from a man between 18 and 35 years old in good health. The chain combines TRBV27 with TRBJ2-6; D is perhaps TRBD1 (5 bases). The CDR3 DNA reads TGTGCCAGCAGTTTAGGGGCGTCTGGGGCCAACGTCCTGACTTTC. It is translated as CASSLGASGANVLTF.